This entry lists 27 T cell receptor beta chains sequenced from one sample in a study of T cells after yellow fever vaccination. MiXCR, run by TCRdb on the 5' RACE reads, gives a single entry per CDR3 protein. This table holds about 99,000 distinct CDR3 sequences, around 5.8% found once. Here the sequenced sample was CD8+ T cells sorted from PBMCs, taken 10 days after the yellow fever booster vaccination. The receptors originated from a man between 18 and 35 years old who received the YFV17D yellow fever vaccine.

This clonotype was counted between two and nine times. The genes are TRBV9 and TRBJ2-1; 15 positions agree with TRBD2. J gave up 8 bases and V 2 bases, and 8 bases lay outside the gene matches. This CDR3 spans 17 amino acids. CDR1 SGDLS and CDR2 YYNGEE come from the germline V gene. The CDR3 sequence: CASSVAGTSGGSDEQFF. The CDR3 bases are TGTGCCAGCAGCGTCGCCGGGACTAGCGGGGGGTCGGATGAGCAGTTCTTC.

This clonotype occurred many times. The genes are TRBV3-1 and TRBJ2-3, with 13 bases identical to TRBD2. The CDR3 loop spans 19 amino acids. Germline V gives CDR1 LGHDT, CDR2 YNNKEL (reference sequence). Trimming took 2 bases from V and 0 from J; bases not matched to a gene: 8. CDR3 loop: CASSQRPTSGGDSTDTQYF. In DNA form, the CDR3 reads TGTGCCAGCAGCCAACGCCCAACTAGCGGGGGGGATAGCACAGATACGCAGTATTTT.

This clonotype turned up a few times. The chain uses TRBV7-2 and TRBJ2-7; D not certain. Trimming stripped 2 bases from V and 2 bases from J, with 13 bases between. Looked up from germline, CDR1 is SGHTA and CDR2 is FQGNSA. The CDR3 has 15 amino acids. The CDR3 sequence: CASSLSPGITYEQYV. In nucleotides, the CDR3 is TGTGCCAGCAGCTTATCACCGGGTATCACCTACGAGCAGTACGTC.

The V and J genes are TRBV2 and TRBJ1-4; 10 bases agree with TRBD1. The V gene end was trimmed by 8 bases and the J gene end by 7 bases; junction bases not matched to a gene: 7. The CDR3 consists of 14 residues. The germline gives CDR1 SNHLY, CDR2 FYNNEI. CDR3 DNA sequence: TGTGCCAGCTTTTGGGACAGGGGAGGTGAAAAACTGTTTTTT. Its protein is CASFWDRGGEKLFF.

The sample holds a few counts of this clonotype. A junction boundary mismatches the germline segment, possibly from a read error. The rearrangement joins TRBV7-8 to TRBJ2-7, with 8 bases fitting TRBD1. Germline V gene data show CDR1 as SGHVS and CDR2 as FQNEAQ. The length of the CDR3 is 16 residues. The CDR3 protein is CASNLAQGTGSYEQYF. The CDR3 coding sequence is TGTGCCAGCAACTTAGCCCAGGGGACAGGCTCCTACGAGCAGTACTTC.

The rearrangement links TRBV5-8 to TRBJ2-6; TRBD1 agrees at 10 bases. Germline V gene lookup returns CDR1 SGHTS and CDR2 YDEGEE. V was clipped by 4 bases and J by 4 bases; unmatched bases: 14. This CDR3 is built from 19 residues. The CDR3 bases are TGTGCCAGCAGCCCGGGATGGTGGGACAGGGGAGCAGGGGCCAACGTCCTGACTTTC. Translation: CASSPGWWDRGAGANVLTF.

V is TRBV5-6 and J is TRBJ2-1, with D hard to call. V lost 0 bases and J lost 5, with 9 bases in between. CDR1 is SGHDT and CDR2 is YYEEEE in the germline V gene. The CDR3 runs to 14 residues. The CDR3 DNA follows: TGTGCCAGCAGCTTGGGAGCGTTGGACAATGAGCAGTTCTTC. Protein product: CASSLGALDNEQFF.

This clonotype was seen many times. The chain links TRBV20-1 to TRBJ2-1, with TRBD2 matching 7 bases. This CDR3 comprises 15 residues. The V and J ends lost 0 bases and 11 bases, in that order; junction bases with no gene match: 13. Germline-derived CDR1 and CDR2 are DFQATT and SNEGSKA (reference sequence). The CDR3 sequence is CSARDSGGLVLKQFF. In DNA form, the CDR3 reads TGCAGTGCTAGAGATTCCGGGGGGTTGGTCCTTAAGCAGTTCTTC.

V and J are TRBV7-2 and TRBJ2-3, with D tentatively TRBD1 or TRBD2 (6 bases each). Germline CDR1 and CDR2: SGHTA and FQGNSA. The CDR3 contains 16 residues. V lost 3 bases, J lost 1 base, and 14 bases lay in between. This CDR3 reads CASSFRGREGTDTQYF. DNA of the CDR3: TGTGCCAGCAGCTTCCGGGGGCGCGAGGGCACAGATACGCAGTATTTT. Based on the CDR3 plus reference TRBV7-2 and TRBJ2-3, the full variable domain is GAGVSQSPSNKVTEKGKDVELRCDPISGHTALYWYRQSLGQGLEFLIYFQGNSAPDKSGLPSDRFSAERTGGSVSTLTIQRTQQEDSAVYLCASSFRGREGTDTQYFGPGTRLTVL.

The chain links TRBV5-6 to TRBJ1-5, with D maybe TRBD1 (5 bases). Germline V gives CDR1 SGHDT, CDR2 YYEEEE. CDR3 length equals 14 residues. V was clipped by 4 bases and J by 2 bases, with 10 bases between them. CDR3 DNA: TGTGCCAGCAGCGATAGACAGCGCAATCAGCCCCAGCATTTT. The encoded protein is CASSDRQRNQPQHF. Supplemented by reference TRBV5-6 and TRBJ1-5, the full variable domain reads DAGVTQSPTHLIKTRGQQVTLRCSPKSGHDTVSWYQQALGQGPQFIFQYYEEEERQRGNFPDRFSGHQFPNYSSELNVNALLLGDSALYLCASSDRQRNQPQHFGDGTRLSIL.

This sequence joins TRBV6-2 or TRBV6-3 and TRBJ1-1; possibly TRBD1 for D (5 bases). The CDR3 spans 11 residues. Germline V gene data show CDR1 as MNHEY and CDR2 as SVGEGT. V lost 6 bases to trimming and J lost 11 bases, with 13 bases between them. CDR3 sequence reads: CASSPGLWAFF. CDR3 sequence (DNA): TGTGCCAGCAGCCCGGGGCTTTGGGCTTTCTTT.

The chain employs TRBV12-3 or TRBV12-4 and TRBJ2-3, with 8 bases aligning to TRBD2. V gave up 3 bases and J gave up 4 bases; unmatched junction bases: 3. There are 14 residues in the CDR3. CDR3 DNA: TGTGCCAGCAGTTTGTTCGGGGGGGCAGATACGCAGTATTTT. Its protein is CASSLFGGADTQYF.

This clonotype has just a few counts. The chain carries TRBV6-1 and TRBJ2-3; TRBD2 aligns across 10 bases. This CDR3 contains 14 residues. J was trimmed by 3 bases and V by 7 bases; bases with no gene match: 4. Germline assignment: CDR1 MNHNS and CDR2 SASEGT. In nucleotides, the CDR3 is TGTGCCAGCACAAGAGCGGGGGGGACAGATACGCAGTATTTT. Amino acid sequence: CASTRAGGTDTQYF.

This clonotype was seen at least ten times. The chain links TRBV6-6 to TRBJ2-7, with D perhaps assigned TRBD1 or TRBD2 (5 bases each). Germline V CDR1 and CDR2: MNHNY, SVGAGI (reference sequence). The CDR3 covers 13 residues. The V gene lost 0 bases and the J gene lost 3 bases, with 6 bases spanning the gap. In DNA, the CDR3 is TGTGCCAGCAGTTACTCGGGGGACTACGAGCAGTACTTC. Translating it yields CASSYSGDYEQYF.

This clonotype was observed at least ten times. The gene calls are TRBV7-9 and TRBJ2-1; 11 nucleotides line up with TRBD2. Looked up from germline, CDR1 is SEHNR and CDR2 is FQNEAQ (reference sequence). The V segment lost 5 bases and the J segment 3 bases; nucleotides outside the gene matches: 6. This CDR3 spans 16 amino acids. This CDR3 is CASSLTSGGYYNEQFF. The CDR3 DNA reads TGTGCCAGCAGCCTAACTAGCGGGGGCTACTACAATGAGCAGTTCTTC. Complete variable domain (other parts from reference TRBV7-9 and TRBJ2-1): DTGVSQNPRHKITKRGQNVTFRCDPISEHNRLYWYRQTLGQGPEFLTYFQNEAQLEKSRLLSDRFSAERPKGSFSTLEIQRTEQGDSAMYLCASSLTSGGYYNEQFFGPGTRLTVL.

V and J are TRBV6-5 and TRBJ2-1; D unresolved. Germline assignment: CDR1 MNHEY and CDR2 SVGAGI. CDR3 length: 14 residues. Between the trimmed V and J ends, which lost 2 bases and 5 bases, there was a span of 10 bases. The CDR3 DNA sequence: TGTGCCAGCAGTTACAGCGCCTCTCACAATGAGCAGTTCTTC. Protein product: CASSYSASHNEQFF.

This clonotype was observed a handful of times. The chain uses TRBV5-6 and TRBJ2-5; no clear D. CDR3 length: 15 residues. Germline V gives CDR1 SGHDT, CDR2 YYEEEE. The V end lost 0 bases, the J end lost 0 bases, and 9 bases lay between the germline ends. This chain's CDR3 is CASSLAQANQETQYF. The DNA for the CDR3 is TGTGCCAGCAGCTTGGCTCAGGCGAACCAAGAGACCCAGTACTTC. The full variable domain, with the rest looked up from reference TRBV5-6 and TRBJ2-5, is DAGVTQSPTHLIKTRGQQVTLRCSPKSGHDTVSWYQQALGQGPQFIFQYYEEEERQRGNFPDRFSGHQFPNYSSELNVNALLLGDSALYLCASSLAQANQETQYFGPGTRLLVL.

The rearrangement joins TRBV12-3 or TRBV12-4 to TRBJ2-1; tentative D call: TRBD1 (5 bases). CDR3 length equals 14 residues. The V gene lost 6 bases and the J gene lost 3 bases, with 12 bases spanning the gap. CDR3 protein: CASRPDSDYNEQFF. The CDR3 DNA sequence: TGTGCCAGCAGGCCCGACAGCGACTACAATGAGCAGTTCTTC.

The gene calls are TRBV18 and TRBJ1-1, with D perhaps TRBD1 (6 bases). Between the trimmed V and J ends, which lost 6 bases and 0 bases, there was a span of 11 bases. Germline lookup yields CDR1 KGHSH and CDR2 LQKENI. The CDR3 spans 14 residues. CDR3 amino acids: CASSTGHLNTEAFF. In DNA form, the CDR3 reads TGTGCCAGCTCCACGGGACACCTGAACACTGAAGCTTTCTTT.

This chain links TRBV4-3 with TRBJ1-1; D not certain. V was pared by 3 bases and J by 0 bases, with 8 bases between. Germline V lookup: CDR1 LGHNA, CDR2 YSLEER. CDR3 size: 14 residues. The CDR3 sequence: CASSQYGLNTEAFF. CDR3 bases: TGCGCCAGCAGCCAGTACGGGTTGAACACTGAAGCTTTCTTT.

At least ten counts were recorded for this clonotype. The genes are TRBV4-1 and TRBJ2-7; maybe TRBD1 (6 bases). CDR3 length equals 12 residues. Trimming took off 3 bases at V and 5 bases at J, with 8 bases between the two ends. CDR1 and CDR2 (germline): MGHRA, YSYEKL. CDR3 in DNA: TGCGCCAGCAGCCAGAACAGGGACGAGCAGTACTTC. Encoded protein: CASSQNRDEQYF.

The V gene is TRBV6-5, the J gene TRBJ2-7; 8 positions match TRBD2. J lost 0 bases, V lost 6 bases, and 10 bases had no gene match. Looked up from germline, CDR1 is MNHEY and CDR2 is SVGAGI. The CDR3 consists of 16 residues. The CDR3 DNA reads as TGTGCCAGCAGCGAACGTAGCGGGGCGAGCTCCTACGAGCAGTACTTC. Translation gives CASSERSGASSYEQYF.

The V gene is TRBV10-3, the J gene TRBJ2-1, with D possibly TRBD1 on 5 matching bases. Trimming cost V 7 bases and J 8 bases, with 18 bases left between them. Per the germline V gene, CDR1 is ENHRY and CDR2 is SYGVKD. This CDR3 region has 14 residues. CDR3 sequence: CAIIDSGHRDEQFF. In DNA, the CDR3 is TGTGCCATCATCGATTCAGGGCACAGAGATGAGCAGTTCTTC.

This clonotype was counted a few times. This sequence joins TRBV4-1 and TRBJ1-1; D ambiguous. This CDR3 has 15 amino acids. Germline V gene lookup returns CDR1 MGHRA and CDR2 YSYEKL. Trimming left V 0 bases short and J 1 base short, with 9 bases between. Written as DNA, the CDR3 is TGCGCCAGCAGCCAAGAGAGTAGGGAGAACACTGAAGCTTTCTTT. The encoded protein is CASSQESRENTEAFF.

This clonotype was detected only a few times. The junction differs from germline at one of its ends, possibly a read error. The chain has TRBV10-2 and TRBJ1-6; a weak D match, TRBD1 (5 bases). The CDR3 consists of 12 residues. From germline, CDR1 is WSHSY and CDR2 SAAADI. CDR3 bases: TGCGCCAGCAGTGAAATAGCGGACACCTTCTACTTT. It encodes CASSEIADTFYF.

This clonotype has ten or more counts. The CDR3 coding sequence is TGTGCCAGCAGCTCCATTGATAACTATGGCTACACCTTC. Translation gives CASSSIDNYGYTF. The rearrangement links TRBV7-9 to TRBJ1-2; D remains unclear. Germline V gives CDR1 SEHNR, CDR2 FQNEAQ (reference sequence). The CDR3 sequence is 13 residues long. V lost 4 bases and J 1 base, leaving 7 bases between the germline ends.

This clonotype has a handful of counts. V and J are TRBV6-5 and TRBJ1-2, with D perhaps TRBD1 (5 bases). The CDR3 covers 17 residues. CDR1 is MNHEY and CDR2 is SVGAGI in the germline V gene. Trimming stripped 5 bases from V and 0 bases from J, with 19 bases between. The CDR3 spells CASSLGDPGLSNYGYTF. DNA of the CDR3: TGTGCCAGCAGTCTTGGAGACCCGGGACTCTCTAACTATGGCTACACCTTC.